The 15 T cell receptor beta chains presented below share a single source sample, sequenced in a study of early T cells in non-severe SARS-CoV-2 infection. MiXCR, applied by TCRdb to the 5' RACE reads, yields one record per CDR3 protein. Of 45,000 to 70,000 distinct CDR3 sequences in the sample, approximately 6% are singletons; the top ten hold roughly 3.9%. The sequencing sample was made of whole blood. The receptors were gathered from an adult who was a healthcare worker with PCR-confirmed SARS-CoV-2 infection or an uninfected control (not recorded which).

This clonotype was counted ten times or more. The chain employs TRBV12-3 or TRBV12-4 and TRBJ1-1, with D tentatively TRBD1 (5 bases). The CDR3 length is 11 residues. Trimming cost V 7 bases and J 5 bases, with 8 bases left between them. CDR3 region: CASNEGTEAFF. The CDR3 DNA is TGTGCCAGCAACGAGGGGACTGAAGCTTTCTTT.

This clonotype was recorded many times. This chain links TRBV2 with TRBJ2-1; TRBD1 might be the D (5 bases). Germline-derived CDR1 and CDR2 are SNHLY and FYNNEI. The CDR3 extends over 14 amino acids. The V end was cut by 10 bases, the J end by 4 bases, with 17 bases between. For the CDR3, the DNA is TGTGCCACCAAAAAGGGGTTGGGGTACAATGAGCAGTTCTTC. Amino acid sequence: CATKKGLGYNEQFF.

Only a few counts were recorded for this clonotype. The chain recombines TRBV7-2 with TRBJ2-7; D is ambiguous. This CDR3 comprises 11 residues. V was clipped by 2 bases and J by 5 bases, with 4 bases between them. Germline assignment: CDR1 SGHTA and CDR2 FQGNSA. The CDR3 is CASSLYNEQYF. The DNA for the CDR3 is TGTGCCAGCAGCTTATATAACGAGCAGTACTTC.

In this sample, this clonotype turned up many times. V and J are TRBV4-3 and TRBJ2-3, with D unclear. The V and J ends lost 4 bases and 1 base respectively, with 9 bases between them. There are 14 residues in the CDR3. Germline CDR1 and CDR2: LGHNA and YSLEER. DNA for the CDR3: TGCGCCAGCAGCCTGGCCGTTGGCACAGATACGCAGTATTTT. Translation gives CASSLAVGTDTQYF.

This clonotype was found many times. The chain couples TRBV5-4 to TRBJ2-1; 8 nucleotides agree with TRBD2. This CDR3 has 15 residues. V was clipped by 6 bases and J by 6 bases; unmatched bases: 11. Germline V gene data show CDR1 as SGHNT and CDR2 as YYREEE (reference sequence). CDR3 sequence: CASKPTAGGSNEQFF. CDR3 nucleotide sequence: TGTGCCAGCAAACCTACGGCGGGGGGAAGCAATGAGCAGTTCTTC.

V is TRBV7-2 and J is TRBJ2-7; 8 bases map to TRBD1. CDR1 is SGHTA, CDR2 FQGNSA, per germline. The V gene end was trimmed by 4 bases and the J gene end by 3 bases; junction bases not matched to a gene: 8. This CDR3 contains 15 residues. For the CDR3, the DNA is TGTGCCAGCAGCTCGCCCGGGGACAGGAGCTACGAGCAGTACTTC. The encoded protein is CASSSPGDRSYEQYF.

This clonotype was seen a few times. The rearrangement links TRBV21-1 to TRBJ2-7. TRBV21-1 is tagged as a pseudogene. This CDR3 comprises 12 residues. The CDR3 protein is CASSNTTYEQYF. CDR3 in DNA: TGTGCCAGCAGCAATACTACCTACGAGCAGTACTTC.

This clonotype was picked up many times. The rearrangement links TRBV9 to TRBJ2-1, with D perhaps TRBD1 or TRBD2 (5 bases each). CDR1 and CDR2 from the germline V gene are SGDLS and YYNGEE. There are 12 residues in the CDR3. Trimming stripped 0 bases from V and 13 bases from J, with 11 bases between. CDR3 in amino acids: CASSVAGQHQFF. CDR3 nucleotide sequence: TGTGCCAGCAGCGTAGCGGGGCAACATCAGTTCTTC.

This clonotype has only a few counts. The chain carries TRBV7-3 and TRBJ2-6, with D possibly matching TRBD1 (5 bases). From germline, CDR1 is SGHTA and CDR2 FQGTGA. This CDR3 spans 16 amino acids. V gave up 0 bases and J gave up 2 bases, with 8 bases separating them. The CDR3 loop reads CASSLTSGTGANVLTF. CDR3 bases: TGTGCCAGCAGCTTAACGTCAGGGACTGGGGCCAACGTCCTGACTTTC. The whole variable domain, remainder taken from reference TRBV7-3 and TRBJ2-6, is GAGVSQTPSNKVTEKGKYVELRCDPISGHTALYWYRQSLGQGPEFLIYFQGTGAADDSGLPNDRFFAVRPEGSVSTLKIQRTERGDSAVYLCASSLTSGTGANVLTFGAGSRLTVL.

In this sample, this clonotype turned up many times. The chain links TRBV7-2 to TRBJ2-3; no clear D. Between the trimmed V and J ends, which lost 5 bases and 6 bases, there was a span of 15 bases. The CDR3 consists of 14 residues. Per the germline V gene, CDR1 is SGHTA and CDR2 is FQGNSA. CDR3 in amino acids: CASSRSSEADTQYF. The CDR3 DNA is TGTGCCAGCAGCCGAAGCTCAGAGGCGGATACGCAGTATTTT.

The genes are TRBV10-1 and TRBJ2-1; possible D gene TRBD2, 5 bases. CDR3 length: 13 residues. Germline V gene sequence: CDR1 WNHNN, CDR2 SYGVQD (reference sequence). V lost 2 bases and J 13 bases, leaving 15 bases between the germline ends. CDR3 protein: CASSEPERQLQFF. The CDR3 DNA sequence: TGCGCCAGCAGTGAGCCTGAGCGGCAGCTCCAGTTCTTC.

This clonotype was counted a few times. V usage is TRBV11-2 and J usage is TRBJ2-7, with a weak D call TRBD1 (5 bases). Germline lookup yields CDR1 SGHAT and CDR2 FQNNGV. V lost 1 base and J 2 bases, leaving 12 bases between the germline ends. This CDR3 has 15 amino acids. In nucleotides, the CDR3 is TGTGCCAGCAGCTTAGGACAGTCGAATACCTACGAGCAGTACTTC. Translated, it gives CASSLGQSNTYEQYF.

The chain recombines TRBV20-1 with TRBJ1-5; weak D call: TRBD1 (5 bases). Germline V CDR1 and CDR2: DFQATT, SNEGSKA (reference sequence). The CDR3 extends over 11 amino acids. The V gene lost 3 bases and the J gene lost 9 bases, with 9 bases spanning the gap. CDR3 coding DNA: TGCAGTGCTAGCTTCGACAGGCCCCAGCATTTT. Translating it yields CSASFDRPQHF.

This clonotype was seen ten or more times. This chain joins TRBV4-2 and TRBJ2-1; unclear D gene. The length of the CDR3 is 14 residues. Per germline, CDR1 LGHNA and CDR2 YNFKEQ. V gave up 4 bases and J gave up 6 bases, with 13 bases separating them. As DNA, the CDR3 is TGTGCCAGCAGCCCAGCCGGGCCCCCCAATGAGCAGTTCTTC. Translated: CASSPAGPPNEQFF.

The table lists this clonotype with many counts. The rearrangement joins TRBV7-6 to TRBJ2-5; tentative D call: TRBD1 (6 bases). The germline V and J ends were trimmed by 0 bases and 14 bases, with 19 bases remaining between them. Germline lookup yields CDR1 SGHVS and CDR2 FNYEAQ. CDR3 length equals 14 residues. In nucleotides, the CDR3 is TGTGCCAGCAGCTTAGCGAAGAAGACAGGTGTGCTTTACTTC. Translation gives CASSLAKKTGVLYF.